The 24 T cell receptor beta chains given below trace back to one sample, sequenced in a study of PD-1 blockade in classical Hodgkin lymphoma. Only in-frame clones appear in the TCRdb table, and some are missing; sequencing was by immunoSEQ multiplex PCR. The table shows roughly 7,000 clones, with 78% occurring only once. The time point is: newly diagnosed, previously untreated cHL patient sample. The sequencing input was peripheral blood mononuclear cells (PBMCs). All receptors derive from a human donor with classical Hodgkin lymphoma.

The CDR3 protein is CASSLGLADNEQFF. The CDR3 nucleotides read TGTGCCAGCAGCTTAGGTCTAGCGGACAATGAGCAGTTCTTC. The V and J genes are TRBV7-2 and TRBJ2-1; 7 nucleotides agree with TRBD2. Germline V CDR1 and CDR2: SGHTA, FQGNSA. The CDR3 is made up of 14 amino acids. The J segment lost 5 bases and the V segment lost 1 base, leaving 2 bases of the junction unmatched.

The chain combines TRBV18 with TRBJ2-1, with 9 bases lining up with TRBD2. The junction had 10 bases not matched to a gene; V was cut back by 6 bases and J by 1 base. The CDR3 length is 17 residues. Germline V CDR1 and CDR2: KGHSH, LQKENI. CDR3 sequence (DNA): TGTGCCAGCTCTCAGGGACTAGCTCGGGGTTCCTACAATGAGCAGTTCTTC. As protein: CASSQGLARGSYNEQFF.

In DNA form, the CDR3 reads TGTGCCAGCAGGGGGACAGCTCACAATGAGCAGTTCTTC. Its translation: CASRGTAHNEQFF. This chain joins TRBV6-5 and TRBJ2-1; TRBD1 aligns across 7 bases. V was clipped by 6 bases and J by 5 bases; unmatched bases: 4. CDR3 length: 13 residues. Germline CDR1 MNHEY, CDR2 SVGAGI.

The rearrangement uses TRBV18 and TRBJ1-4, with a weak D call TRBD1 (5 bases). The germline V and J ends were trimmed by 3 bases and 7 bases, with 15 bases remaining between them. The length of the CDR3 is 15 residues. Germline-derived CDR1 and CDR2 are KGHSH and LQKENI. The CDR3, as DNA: TGTGCCAGCTCACCGGACTTGGGTGGGGGTGAAAAACTGTTTTTT. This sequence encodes CASSPDLGGGEKLFF.

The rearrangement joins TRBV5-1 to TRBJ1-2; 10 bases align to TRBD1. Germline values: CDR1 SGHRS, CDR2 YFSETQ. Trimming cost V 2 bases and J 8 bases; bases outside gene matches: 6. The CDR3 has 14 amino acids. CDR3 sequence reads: CASSLFGTGDGYTF. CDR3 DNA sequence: TGCGCCAGCAGCTTATTCGGGACAGGGGACGGCTACACCTTC.

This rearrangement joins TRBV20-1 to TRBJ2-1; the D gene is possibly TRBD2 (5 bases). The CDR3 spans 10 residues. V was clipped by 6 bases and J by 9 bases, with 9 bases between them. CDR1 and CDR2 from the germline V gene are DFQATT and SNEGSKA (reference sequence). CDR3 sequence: CSARSGEQFF. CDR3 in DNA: TGCAGTGCGAGGAGCGGTGAGCAGTTCTTC.

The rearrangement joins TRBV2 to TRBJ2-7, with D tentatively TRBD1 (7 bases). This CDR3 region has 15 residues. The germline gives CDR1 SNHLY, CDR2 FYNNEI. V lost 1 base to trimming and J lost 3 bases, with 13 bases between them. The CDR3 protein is CASSEGQGGYYEQYF. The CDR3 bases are TGTGCCAGCAGTGAAGGGCAGGGGGGATACTACGAGCAGTACTTC.

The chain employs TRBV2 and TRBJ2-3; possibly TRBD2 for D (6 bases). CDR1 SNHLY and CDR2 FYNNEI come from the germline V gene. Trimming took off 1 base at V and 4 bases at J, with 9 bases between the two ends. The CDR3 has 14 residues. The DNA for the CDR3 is TGTGCCAGCAGTGAAGAGGGAGGCGCAGATACGCAGTATTTT. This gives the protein CASSEEGGADTQYF.

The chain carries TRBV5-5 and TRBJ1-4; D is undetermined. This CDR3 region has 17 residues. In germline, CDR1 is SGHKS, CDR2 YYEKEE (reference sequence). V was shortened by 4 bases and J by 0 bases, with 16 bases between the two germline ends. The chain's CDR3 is CASSPDAETATNEKLFF. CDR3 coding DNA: TGTGCCAGCAGCCCGGACGCGGAGACTGCAACTAATGAAAAACTGTTTTTT. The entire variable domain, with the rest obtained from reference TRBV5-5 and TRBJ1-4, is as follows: DAGVTQSPTHLIKTRGQQVTLRCSPISGHKSVSWYQQVLGQGPQFIFQYYEKEERGRGNFPDRFSARQFPNYSSELNVNALLLGDSALYLCASSPDAETATNEKLFFGSGTQLSVL.

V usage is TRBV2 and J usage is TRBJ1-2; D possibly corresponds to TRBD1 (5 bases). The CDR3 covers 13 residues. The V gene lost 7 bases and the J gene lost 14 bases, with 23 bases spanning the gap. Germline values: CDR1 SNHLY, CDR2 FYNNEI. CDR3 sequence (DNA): TGTGCCAGCACTATGGACGTGCAGGGAGCAAAGACCTTC. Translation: CASTMDVQGAKTF. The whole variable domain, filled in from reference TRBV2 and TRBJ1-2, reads EPEVTQTPSHQVTQMGQEVILRCVPISNHLYFYWYRQILGQKVEFLVSFYNNEISEKSEIFDDQFSVERPDGSNFTLKIRSTKLEDSAMYFCASTMDVQGAKTFGSGTRLTVV.

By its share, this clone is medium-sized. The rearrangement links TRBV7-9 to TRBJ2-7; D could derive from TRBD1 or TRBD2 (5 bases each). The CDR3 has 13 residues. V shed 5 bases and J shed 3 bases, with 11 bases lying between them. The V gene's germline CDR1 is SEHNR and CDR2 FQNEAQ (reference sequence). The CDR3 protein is CASSPGTVYEQYF. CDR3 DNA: TGTGCCAGCAGCCCTGGGACCGTCTACGAGCAGTACTTC.

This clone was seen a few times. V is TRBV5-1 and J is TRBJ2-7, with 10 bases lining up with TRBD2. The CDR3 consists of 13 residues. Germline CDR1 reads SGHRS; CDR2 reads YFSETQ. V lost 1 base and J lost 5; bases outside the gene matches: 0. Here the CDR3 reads CASSLTSGDEQYF. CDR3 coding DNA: TGCGCCAGCAGCTTGACTAGCGGGGACGAGCAGTACTTC.

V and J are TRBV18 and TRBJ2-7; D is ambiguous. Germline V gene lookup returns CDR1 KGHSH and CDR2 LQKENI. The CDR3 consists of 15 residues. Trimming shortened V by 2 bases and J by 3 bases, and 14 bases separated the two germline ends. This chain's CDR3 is CASSPSYGLLYEQYF. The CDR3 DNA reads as TGTGCCAGCTCACCAAGTTACGGTTTACTCTACGAGCAGTACTTC.

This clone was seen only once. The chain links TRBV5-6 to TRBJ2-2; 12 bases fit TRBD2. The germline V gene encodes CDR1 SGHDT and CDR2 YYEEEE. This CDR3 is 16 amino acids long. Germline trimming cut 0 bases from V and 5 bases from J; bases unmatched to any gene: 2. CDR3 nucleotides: TGTGCCAGCAGCTTGGCCGGGACTAGCGGGACCGGGGAGCTGTTTTTT. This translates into CASSLAGTSGTGELFF. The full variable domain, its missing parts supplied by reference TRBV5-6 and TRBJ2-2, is DAGVTQSPTHLIKTRGQQVTLRCSPKSGHDTVSWYQQALGQGPQFIFQYYEEEERQRGNFPDRFSGHQFPNYSSELNVNALLLGDSALYLCASSLAGTSGTGELFFGEGSRLTVL.

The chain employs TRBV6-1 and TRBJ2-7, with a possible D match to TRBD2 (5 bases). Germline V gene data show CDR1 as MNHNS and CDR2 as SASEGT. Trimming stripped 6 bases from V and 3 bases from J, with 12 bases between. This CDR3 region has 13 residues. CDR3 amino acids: CASRDERVYEQYF. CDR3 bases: TGTGCCAGCAGAGATGAGAGGGTCTACGAGCAGTACTTC.

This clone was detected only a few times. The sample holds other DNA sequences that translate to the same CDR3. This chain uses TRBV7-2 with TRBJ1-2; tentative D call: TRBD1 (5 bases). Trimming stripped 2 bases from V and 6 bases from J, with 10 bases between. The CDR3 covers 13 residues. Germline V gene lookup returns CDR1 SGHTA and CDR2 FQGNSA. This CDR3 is CASSLSRGDGYTF. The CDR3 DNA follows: TGTGCCAGCAGCTTAAGTCGGGGGGATGGCTACACCTTC.

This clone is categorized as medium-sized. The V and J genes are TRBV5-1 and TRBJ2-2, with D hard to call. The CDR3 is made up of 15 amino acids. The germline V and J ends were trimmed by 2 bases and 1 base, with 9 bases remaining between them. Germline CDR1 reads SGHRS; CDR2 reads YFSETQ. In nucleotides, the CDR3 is TGCGCCAGCAGCTTTGAGCCGGGGAACACCGGGGAGCTGTTTTTT. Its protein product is CASSFEPGNTGELFF. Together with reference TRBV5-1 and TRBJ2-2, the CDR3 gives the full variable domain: KAGVTQTPRYLIKTRGQQVTLSCSPISGHRSVSWYQQTPGQGLQFLFEYFSETQRNKGNFPGRFSGRQFSNSRSEMNVSTLELGDSALYLCASSFEPGNTGELFFGEGSRLTVL.

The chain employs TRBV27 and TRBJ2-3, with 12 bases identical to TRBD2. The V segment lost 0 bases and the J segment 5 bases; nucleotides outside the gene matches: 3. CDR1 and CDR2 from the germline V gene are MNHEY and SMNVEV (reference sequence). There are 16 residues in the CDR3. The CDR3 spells CASSLSLAGGIDTQYF. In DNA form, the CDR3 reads TGTGCCAGCAGTTTATCCCTAGCGGGAGGGATAGATACGCAGTATTTT.

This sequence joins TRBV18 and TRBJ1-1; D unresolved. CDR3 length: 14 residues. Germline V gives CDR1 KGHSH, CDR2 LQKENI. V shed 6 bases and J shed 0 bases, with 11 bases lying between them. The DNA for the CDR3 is TGTGCCAGCTCTTCCGACGGCATGAACACTGAAGCTTTCTTT. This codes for CASSSDGMNTEAFF.

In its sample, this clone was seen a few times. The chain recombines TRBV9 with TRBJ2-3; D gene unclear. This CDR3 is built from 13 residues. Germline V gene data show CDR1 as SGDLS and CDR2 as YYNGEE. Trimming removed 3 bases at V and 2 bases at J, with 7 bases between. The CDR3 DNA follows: TGTGCCAGCAGCGCTTTGATCACAGATACGCAGTATTTT. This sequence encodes CASSALITDTQYF.

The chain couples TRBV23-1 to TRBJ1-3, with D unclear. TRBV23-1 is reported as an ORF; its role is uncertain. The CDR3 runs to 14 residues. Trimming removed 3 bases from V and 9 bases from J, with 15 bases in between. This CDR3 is CASSQGRGWGTIYF. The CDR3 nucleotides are TGCGCCAGCAGTCAGGGCAGAGGCTGGGGCACCATATATTTT.

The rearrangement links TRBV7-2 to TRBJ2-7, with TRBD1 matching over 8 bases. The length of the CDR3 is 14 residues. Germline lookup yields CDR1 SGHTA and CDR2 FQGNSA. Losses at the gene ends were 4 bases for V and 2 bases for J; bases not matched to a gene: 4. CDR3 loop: CASSSTGGPYEQYF. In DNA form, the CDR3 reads TGTGCCAGCAGCTCTACAGGGGGACCCTACGAGCAGTACTTC.

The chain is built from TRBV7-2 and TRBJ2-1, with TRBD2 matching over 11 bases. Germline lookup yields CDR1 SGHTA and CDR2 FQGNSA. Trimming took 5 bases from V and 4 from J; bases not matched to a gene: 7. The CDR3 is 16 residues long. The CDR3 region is CASSLVAGGPYNEQFF. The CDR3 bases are TGTGCCAGCAGCCTCGTAGCGGGAGGGCCGTACAATGAGCAGTTCTTC.

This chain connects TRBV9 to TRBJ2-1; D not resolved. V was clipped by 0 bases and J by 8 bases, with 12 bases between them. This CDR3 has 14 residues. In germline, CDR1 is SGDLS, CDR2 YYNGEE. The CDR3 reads CASSVVGERDEQFF. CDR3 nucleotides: TGTGCCAGCAGCGTAGTCGGAGAAAGGGATGAGCAGTTCTTC.